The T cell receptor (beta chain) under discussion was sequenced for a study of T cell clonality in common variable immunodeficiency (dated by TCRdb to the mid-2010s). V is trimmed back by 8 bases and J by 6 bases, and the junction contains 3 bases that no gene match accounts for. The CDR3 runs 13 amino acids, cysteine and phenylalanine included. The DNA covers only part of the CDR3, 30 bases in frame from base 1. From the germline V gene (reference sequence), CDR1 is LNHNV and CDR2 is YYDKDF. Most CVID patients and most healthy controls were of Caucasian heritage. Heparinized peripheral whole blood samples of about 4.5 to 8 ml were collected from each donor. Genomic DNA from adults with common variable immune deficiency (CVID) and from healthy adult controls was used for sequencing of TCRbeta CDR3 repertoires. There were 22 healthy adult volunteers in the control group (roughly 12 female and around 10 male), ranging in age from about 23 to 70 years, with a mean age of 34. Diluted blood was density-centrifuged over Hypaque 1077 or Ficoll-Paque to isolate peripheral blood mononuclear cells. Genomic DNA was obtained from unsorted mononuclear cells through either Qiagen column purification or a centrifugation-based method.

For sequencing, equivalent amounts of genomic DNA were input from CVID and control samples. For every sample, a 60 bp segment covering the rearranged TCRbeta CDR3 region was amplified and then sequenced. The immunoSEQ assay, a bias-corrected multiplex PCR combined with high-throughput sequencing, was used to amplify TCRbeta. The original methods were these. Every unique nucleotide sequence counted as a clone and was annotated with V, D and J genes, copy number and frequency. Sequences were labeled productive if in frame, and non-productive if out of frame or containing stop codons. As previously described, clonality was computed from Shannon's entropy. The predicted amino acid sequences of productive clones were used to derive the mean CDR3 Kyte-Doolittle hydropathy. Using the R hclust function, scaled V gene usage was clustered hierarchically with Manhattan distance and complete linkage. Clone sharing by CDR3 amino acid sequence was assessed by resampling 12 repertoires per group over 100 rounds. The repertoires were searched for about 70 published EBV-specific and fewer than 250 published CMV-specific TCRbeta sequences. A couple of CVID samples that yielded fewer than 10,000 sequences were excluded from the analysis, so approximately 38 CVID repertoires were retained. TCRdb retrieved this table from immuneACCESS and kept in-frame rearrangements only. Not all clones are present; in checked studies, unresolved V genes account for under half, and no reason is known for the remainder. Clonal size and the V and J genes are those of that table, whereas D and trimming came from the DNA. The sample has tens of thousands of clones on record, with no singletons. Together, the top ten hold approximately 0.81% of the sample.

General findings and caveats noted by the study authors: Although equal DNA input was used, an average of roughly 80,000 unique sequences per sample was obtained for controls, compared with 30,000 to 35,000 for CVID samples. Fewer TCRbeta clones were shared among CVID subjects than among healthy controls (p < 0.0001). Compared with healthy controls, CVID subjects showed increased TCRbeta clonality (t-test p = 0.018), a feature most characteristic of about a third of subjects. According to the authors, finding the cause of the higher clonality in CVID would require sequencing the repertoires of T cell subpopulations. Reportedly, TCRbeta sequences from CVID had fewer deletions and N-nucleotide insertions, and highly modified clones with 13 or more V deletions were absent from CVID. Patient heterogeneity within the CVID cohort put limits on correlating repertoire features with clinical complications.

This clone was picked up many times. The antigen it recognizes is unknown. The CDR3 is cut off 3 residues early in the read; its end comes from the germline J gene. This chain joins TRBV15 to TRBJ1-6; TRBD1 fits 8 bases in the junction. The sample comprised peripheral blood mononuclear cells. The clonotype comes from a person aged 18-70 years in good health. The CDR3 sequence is CATAQGANSPLHF. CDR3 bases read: TGTGCCACCGCGCAGGGGGCTAATTCACCC.